This is a list of T cell receptor beta chains from one sample in a study of cytomegalovirus exposure and HLA in healthy donors. Sequencing used immunoSEQ multiplex PCR; TCRdb keeps in-frame clones, though not all of them. The sample includes about 80,000 clones, 75% to 85% of them seen just once. Sequencing input: PBMCs. The receptors were gathered from a man aged 45-65 years in good health and CMV-seropositive. The CDR3 runs from the conserved cysteine through the conserved F or W. D genes are given only for firm matches. A clone size is listed for some rows: how often the clone was seen (once, few, many), or a class if it is expanded.

clone_size	d_call	v_call	j_call	cdr3_aa	cdr3_nt
-	-	TRBV25-1	TRBJ2-7	CASTRVDSYEQYF	TGTGCCAGCACCAGGGTAGACTCCTACGAGCAGTACTTC
-	-	TRBV30	TRBJ2-5	CAWRPGGAGETQYF	TGTGCCTGGAGGCCAGGAGGGGCCGGGGAGACCCAGTACTTC
few	TRBD2	TRBV19	TRBJ2-7	CASRGWERASGGTYEQYF	TGTGCCAGTAGGGGTTGGGAGAGGGCTAGCGGGGGCACCTACGAGCAGTACTTC
-	-	TRBV5-8	TRBJ1-2	CASSLVSVPGYTF	TGTGCCAGCAGCTTGGTTTCAGTGCCTGGCTACACCTTC
-	-	TRBV2	TRBJ1-1	CASRARVGSEAFF	TGTGCCAGCAGGGCCAGGGTCGGTTCTGAAGCTTTCTTT
-	-	TRBV4-3	TRBJ2-7	CASSQDPSGVYEQYF	TGCGCCAGCAGCCAAGATCCCTCAGGGGTGTACGAGCAGTACTTC
few	-	TRBV7-2	TRBJ1-5	CASSLEGVGGNQPQHF	TGTGCCAGCAGCTTAGAGGGGGTTGGGGGCAATCAGCCCCAGCATTTT
few	TRBD1	TRBV27	TRBJ1-3	CASSSGTGTGNTIYF	TGTGCCAGCAGTTCCGGGACAGGGACTGGAAACACCATATATTTT
-	-	TRBV11-1	TRBJ2-6	CASSLWVGGAGANVLTF	TGTGCCAGCAGCTTATGGGTGGGGGGAGCTGGGGCCAACGTCCTGACTTTC
-	-	TRBV10-3	TRBJ1-2	CAIRHHRSTEGYTF	TGTGCCATCAGGCATCACAGGTCGACGGAAGGCTACACCTTC
few	TRBD2	TRBV6-6	TRBJ2-1	CASSSLAGANNEQFF	TGTGCCAGCAGTTCGCTAGCGGGAGCCAACAATGAGCAGTTCTTC
-	TRBD1	TRBV6-5	TRBJ1-3	CASRQGTGNTIYF	TGTGCCAGCCGACAGGGAACTGGAAACACCATATATTTT
-	-	TRBV10-3	TRBJ1-1	CAISGQQFMNTEAFF	TGTGCCATCAGTGGTCAACAGTTCATGAACACTGAAGCTTTCTTT
-	-	TRBV30	TRBJ2-5	CAWSVGGAETQYF	TGTGCCTGGAGTGTTGGGGGGGCTGAGACCCAGTACTTC
-	TRBD2	TRBV14	TRBJ2-3	CASSHPSGSLTDTQYF	TGTGCCAGCAGCCACCCAAGCGGGAGCCTTACAGATACGCAGTATTTT
-	-	TRBV7-6	TRBJ1-2	CASSDSTGSYGYTF	TGTGCCAGCAGCGACTCAACAGGATCCTATGGCTACACCTTC
once	TRBD1	TRBV19	TRBJ2-3	CASGNRDRASDTQYF	TGTGCCAGTGGAAACCGGGACAGGGCATCAGATACGCAGTATTTT
-	-	TRBV4-3	TRBJ2-3	CASSQGAPSLSRSDTQYF	TGCGCCAGCAGCCAAGGCGCCCCTAGCTTGTCTCGGTCAGATACGCAGTATTTT
-	-	TRBV19	TRBJ2-3	CASSPRDFKDTQYF	TGTGCCAGTTCACCCAGGGACTTCAAAGATACGCAGTATTTT
-	-	TRBV5-4	TRBJ2-1	CASSFGTDTYNEQFF	TGTGCCAGCAGCTTTGGGACTGATACTTACAATGAGCAGTTCTTC
-	TRBD1	TRBV5-4	TRBJ2-2	CASSLAGDRDTGELFF	TGTGCCAGCAGCTTGGCCGGGGACAGGGACACCGGGGAGCTGTTTTTT
-	-	TRBV5-6	TRBJ1-1	CASSLVVARTEAFF	TGTGCCAGCAGCTTGGTGGTAGCGAGGACTGAAGCTTTCTTT
-	-	TRBV18	TRBJ1-2	CASSPGGLLDSYGYTF	TGTGCCAGCTCACCAGGGGGCCTTCTAGACTCCTATGGCTACACCTTC
-	-	TRBV11-1	TRBJ2-6	CASSLRTSGANGLTF	TGTGCCAGCAGCTTACGGACCTCTGGGGCCAACGGCCTGACTTTC
-	-	TRBV29-1	TRBJ1-1	CSVGMGQGEAFF	TGCAGCGTTGGGATGGGCCAGGGTGAAGCTTTCTTT
-	TRBD2	TRBV19	TRBJ2-2	CASSIDSSGRAGYGELFF	TGTGCCAGTAGTATAGATTCTAGCGGGAGGGCCGGGTACGGGGAGCTGTTTTTT
-	-	TRBV5-5	TRBJ1-5	CASRPSAGLASNQPQHF	TGTGCCAGCAGACCTAGTGCAGGGTTGGCGAGCAATCAGCCCCAGCATTTT
-	TRBD1	TRBV29-1	TRBJ1-1	CSVSAGTVNTEAFF	TGCAGCGTTTCCGCCGGGACAGTAAACACTGAAGCTTTCTTT
-	-	TRBV7-8	TRBJ2-7	CASSLERAGSSYEQYF	TGTGCCAGCAGCTTAGAGCGTGCGGGTTCGTCCTACGAGCAGTACTTC